Following are 20 T cell receptor beta chains from one sample sequenced in a study of T cell changes during pregnancy in multiple sclerosis. TCRdb's table, derived via immunoSEQ multiplex PCR, lists solely in-frame clones and lacks some. Of around 35,000 clones listed, 85% to 95% are singletons. The source material was CD4+ T cells from peripheral blood mononuclear cells, sampled in the second trimester of pregnancy. The source of these receptors is a female donor with multiple sclerosis, enrolled in a pregnancy study.

The V call is TRBV25-1, the J call TRBJ2-7; a possible D gene is TRBD2 (5 bases). This CDR3 comprises 13 residues. V gave up 5 bases and J gave up 5 bases, with 13 bases separating them. Looked up from germline, CDR1 is MGHDK and CDR2 is SYGVNS. The CDR3 region has the DNA TGTGCCAGCAGTATCGAAAGAGGGAACGAGCAGTACTTC. The encoded protein is CASSIERGNEQYF.

The rearrangement uses TRBV30 and TRBJ1-1; no definite D call. The length of the CDR3 is 12 residues. V dropped 1 base and J dropped 1 base, with 4 bases sitting between them. Germline CDR1 is GTSNPN and CDR2 is SVGIG (reference sequence). Written as DNA, the CDR3 is TGTGCCTGGAGTGATCAGAACACTGAAGCTTTCTTT. It specifies CAWSDQNTEAFF.

The genes are TRBV6-1 and TRBJ1-5, with 7 bases fitting TRBD1. The germline V gene encodes CDR1 MNHNS and CDR2 SASEGT. The CDR3 consists of 14 residues. J gave up 2 bases and V 6 bases, and 4 bases lay outside the gene matches. In DNA, the CDR3 is TGTGCCAGCAGAGTCACAGGGGGCAATCAGCCCCAGCATTTT. Residues: CASRVTGGNQPQHF.

The rearrangement links TRBV27 to TRBJ1-1, with D tentatively TRBD1 (5 bases). Germline V gene sequence: CDR1 MNHEY, CDR2 SMNVEV (reference sequence). Trimming removed 7 bases from V and 7 bases from J, with 16 bases in between. The CDR3 consists of 13 residues. The CDR3 protein is CASTWRRDGEAFF. The CDR3 DNA is TGTGCCAGCACCTGGCGGCGGGACGGTGAAGCTTTCTTT.

The rearrangement links TRBV5-1 to TRBJ1-1; a weak D match, TRBD1 (5 bases). V lost 0 bases and J lost 1, with 10 bases in between. CDR3 length: 15 residues. In germline, CDR1 is SGHRS, CDR2 YFSETQ. This CDR3 is CASSLEGLTNTEAFF. CDR3 nucleotide sequence: TGCGCCAGCAGCTTGGAGGGGTTGACGAACACTGAAGCTTTCTTT.

The V and J genes are TRBV7-9 and TRBJ2-7; 8 bases are shared with TRBD2. V was pared by 3 bases and J by 0 bases, with 4 bases of the junction left unmatched. The germline V gene encodes CDR1 SEHNR and CDR2 FQNEAQ (reference sequence). The CDR3 runs 15 residues. The CDR3 loop is CASSLTSVSSYEQYF. For the CDR3, the DNA is TGTGCCAGCAGCTTGACTAGCGTAAGCTCCTACGAGCAGTACTTC. The full variable domain, with the rest looked up from reference TRBV7-9 and TRBJ2-7, is DTGVSQNPRHKITKRGQNVTFRCDPISEHNRLYWYRQTLGQGPEFLTYFQNEAQLEKSRLLSDRFSAERPKGSFSTLEIQRTEQGDSAMYLCASSLTSVSSYEQYFGPGTRLTVT.

V usage is TRBV9 and J usage is TRBJ2-2, with D possibly being TRBD2 (5 bases). The CDR3 spans 16 residues. Per germline, CDR1 SGDLS and CDR2 YYNGEE. V shed 2 bases and J shed 2 bases, with 13 bases lying between them. The DNA of the CDR3 is TGTGCCAGCAGCGTGGGTGCTAGCTTAAACACCGGGGAGCTGTTTTTT. Translating gives CASSVGASLNTGELFF.

The CDR3 reads CASSKGQGAQSQHF. The CDR3 coding sequence is TGTGCCAGCAGTAAAGGACAGGGGGCCCAGTCCCAGCATTTT. J is TRBJ1-5 and V is TRBV28; 11 bases align to TRBD1. Trimming cost V 5 bases and J 11 bases; bases outside gene matches: 8. In germline, CDR1 is MDHEN, CDR2 SYDVKM. The CDR3 loop spans 14 amino acids.

The chain has TRBV19 and TRBJ2-7, with 9 bases that match TRBD2. Germline values: CDR1 LNHDA, CDR2 SQIVND (reference sequence). CDR3 size: 16 residues. V shed 3 bases, J shed 3 bases, and the junction held 9 bases outside the gene matches. The CDR3 region has the DNA TGTGCCAGTAGTATGCGGGAGGGATTGCTGTACTACGAGCAGTACTTC. Residues: CASSMREGLLYYEQYF. Supplemented by reference TRBV19 and TRBJ2-7, the full variable domain reads DGGITQSPKYLFRKEGQNVTLSCEQNLNHDAMYWYRQDPGQGLRLIYYSQIVNDFQKGDIAEGYSVSREKKESFPLTVTSAQKNPTAFYLCASSMREGLLYYEQYFGPGTRLTVT.

The rearrangement joins TRBV2 to TRBJ1-6, with 10 bases fitting TRBD1. There are 18 residues in the CDR3. J was trimmed by 2 bases and V by 8 bases; bases with no gene match: 12. Germline V gene lookup returns CDR1 SNHLY and CDR2 FYNNEI. The CDR3 nucleotides read TGTGCCAGCTCGGGGGGTTTGGACAGGGGGACCTATAATTCACCCCTCCACTTT. It specifies CASSGGLDRGTYNSPLHF.

The CDR3 loop is CASSIVQGSEQYF. The CDR3 bases are TGTGCCAGTAGTATAGTTCAGGGGAGCGAGCAGTACTTC. The J gene is TRBJ2-7, the V gene TRBV19, with D possibly matching TRBD1 (6 bases). V dropped 1 base and J dropped 6 bases, with 10 bases sitting between them. There are 13 residues in the CDR3. Germline V lookup: CDR1 LNHDA, CDR2 SQIVND (reference sequence).

The chain employs TRBV10-1 and TRBJ2-1; TRBD2 matches 11 bases. From germline, CDR1 is WNHNN and CDR2 SYGVQD (reference sequence). V lost 2 bases and J lost 9; bases outside the gene matches: 12. The CDR3 length is 17 residues. This CDR3 is CASSEPTGTSGRGEQFF. The CDR3 nucleotides are TGCGCCAGCAGTGAGCCCACGGGGACTAGCGGCAGGGGTGAGCAGTTCTTC.

This chain joins TRBV5-1 and TRBJ1-1; D call uncertain. V lost 1 base and J lost 1, with 8 bases in between. The CDR3 covers 14 residues. The germline V gene encodes CDR1 SGHRS and CDR2 YFSETQ. CDR3 loop: CASSLMSGNTEAFF. In nucleotides, the CDR3 is TGCGCCAGCAGCTTGATGTCGGGGAACACTGAAGCTTTCTTT.

This chain links TRBV7-9 with TRBJ1-1; TRBD1 is a possible D gene (5 bases). Germline CDR1 and CDR2: SEHNR and FQNEAQ (reference sequence). The CDR3 has 14 residues. Trimming removed 0 bases from V and 11 bases from J, with 16 bases in between. The CDR3: CASSLAHRSDKAFF. The CDR3 DNA follows: TGTGCCAGCAGCTTAGCCCACAGGAGTGACAAGGCTTTCTTT.

The gene calls are TRBV30 and TRBJ2-7; 7 nucleotides line up with TRBD1. The V segment lost 5 bases and the J segment 0 bases; nucleotides outside the gene matches: 4. The germline gives CDR1 GTSNPN, CDR2 SVGIG (reference sequence). This CDR3 has 13 residues. The CDR3 loop reads CAWATGLSYEQYF. For the CDR3, the DNA is TGTGCCTGGGCGACAGGGCTCTCCTACGAGCAGTACTTC.

The rearrangement joins TRBV6-1 to TRBJ1-5; 12 bases are shared with TRBD1. Germline V gene sequence: CDR1 MNHNS, CDR2 SASEGT. CDR3 size: 17 residues. With 4 bases clipped from V and 2 bases from J, the junction kept 6 bases outside the gene matches. The CDR3 DNA reads as TGTGCCAGCAGTGCCTCGGGACAGGGGGCCGGCAATCAGCCCCAGCATTTT. Amino acid sequence: CASSASGQGAGNQPQHF.

J is TRBJ2-7 and V is TRBV5-1; 8 positions match TRBD1. This CDR3 region has 13 residues. With V trimmed by 7 bases and J by 4 bases, 7 bases remained unmatched. Germline CDR1 reads SGHRS; CDR2 reads YFSETQ. CDR3 nucleotide sequence: TGCGCCAGCTCCCAGGGGGCTCTTTACGAGCAGTACTTC. Its protein is CASSQGALYEQYF. Full variable domain (rest looked up from reference TRBV5-1 and TRBJ2-7): KAGVTQTPRYLIKTRGQQVTLSCSPISGHRSVSWYQQTPGQGLQFLFEYFSETQRNKGNFPGRFSGRQFSNSRSEMNVSTLELGDSALYLCASSQGALYEQYFGPGTRLTVT.

This clone is a singleton in its sample. This chain links TRBV7-8 with TRBJ2-1, with TRBD2 as a possible D gene (6 bases). CDR1 is SGHVS and CDR2 is FQNEAQ in the germline V gene. This CDR3 has 11 residues. Trimming took off 7 bases at V and 9 bases at J, with 10 bases between the two ends. CDR3 loop: CASNLGGEQFF. The CDR3 DNA sequence: TGTGCCAGCAACCTGGGAGGTGAGCAGTTCTTC.

The V gene is TRBV28, the J gene TRBJ2-7; D uncertain. V was cut by 3 bases and J by 2 bases, with 11 bases left in between. Germline values: CDR1 MDHEN, CDR2 SYDVKM. CDR3 length equals 14 residues. As DNA, the CDR3 is TGTGCCAGCAGTTTGTCCGTCGAGGCCTACGAGCAGTACTTC. Translating it yields CASSLSVEAYEQYF.

The genes are TRBV19 and TRBJ2-3; 12 positions agree with TRBD2. This CDR3 region has 14 residues. Germline V lookup: CDR1 LNHDA, CDR2 SQIVND (reference sequence). The V and J ends lost 9 bases and 3 bases, in that order; junction bases with no gene match: 4. The CDR3 sequence: CASRLAGETDTQYF. The CDR3, as DNA: TGTGCCAGCCGACTAGCGGGAGAGACAGATACGCAGTATTTT.